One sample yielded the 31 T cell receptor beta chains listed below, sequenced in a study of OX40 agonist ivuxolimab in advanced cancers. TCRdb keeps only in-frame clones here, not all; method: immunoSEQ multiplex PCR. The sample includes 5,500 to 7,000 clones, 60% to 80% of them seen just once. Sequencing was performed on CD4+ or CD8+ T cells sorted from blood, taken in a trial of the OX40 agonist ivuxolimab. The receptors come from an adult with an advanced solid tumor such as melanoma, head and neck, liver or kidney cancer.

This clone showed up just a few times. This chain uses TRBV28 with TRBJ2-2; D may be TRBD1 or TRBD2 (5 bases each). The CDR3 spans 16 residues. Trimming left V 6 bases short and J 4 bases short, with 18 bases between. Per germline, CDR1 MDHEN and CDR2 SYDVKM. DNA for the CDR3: TGTGCCAGCAGCACGTCGGGGCCAGGGAGCACCGGGGAGCTGTTTTTT. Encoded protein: CASSTSGPGSTGELFF.

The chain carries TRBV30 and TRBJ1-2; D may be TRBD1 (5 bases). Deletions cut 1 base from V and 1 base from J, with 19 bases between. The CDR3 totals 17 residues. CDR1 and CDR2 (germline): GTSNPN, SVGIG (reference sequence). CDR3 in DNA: TGTGCCTGGAGTGCACGCATTATGACAGACCTTAACTATGGCTACACCTTC. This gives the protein CAWSARIMTDLNYGYTF.

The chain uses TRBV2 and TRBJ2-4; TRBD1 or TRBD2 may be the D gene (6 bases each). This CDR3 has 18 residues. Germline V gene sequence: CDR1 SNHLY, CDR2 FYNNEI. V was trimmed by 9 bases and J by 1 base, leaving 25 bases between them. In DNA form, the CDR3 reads TGTGCCAGTTGGAGCCCCGAAAGGGGGGAGTCGGCCAAAAACATTCAGTACTTC. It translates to CASWSPERGESAKNIQYF.

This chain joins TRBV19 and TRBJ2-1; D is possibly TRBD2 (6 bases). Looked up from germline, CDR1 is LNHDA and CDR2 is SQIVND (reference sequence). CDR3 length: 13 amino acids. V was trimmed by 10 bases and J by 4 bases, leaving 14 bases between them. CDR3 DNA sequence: TGTGCCACGACTAGTGGAGATTACAATGAGCAGTTCTTC. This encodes CATTSGDYNEQFF. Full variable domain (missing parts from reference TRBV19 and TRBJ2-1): DGGITQSPKYLFRKEGQNVTLSCEQNLNHDAMYWYRQDPGQGLRLIYYSQIVNDFQKGDIAEGYSVSREKKESFPLTVTSAQKNPTAFYLCATTSGDYNEQFFGPGTRLTVL.

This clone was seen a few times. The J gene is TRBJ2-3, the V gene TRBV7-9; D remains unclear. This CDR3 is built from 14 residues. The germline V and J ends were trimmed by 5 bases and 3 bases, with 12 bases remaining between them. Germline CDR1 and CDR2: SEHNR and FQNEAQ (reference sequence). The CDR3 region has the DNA TGTGCCAGCAGCCCGAGTCGGGTTACAGATACGCAGTATTTT. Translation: CASSPSRVTDTQYF.

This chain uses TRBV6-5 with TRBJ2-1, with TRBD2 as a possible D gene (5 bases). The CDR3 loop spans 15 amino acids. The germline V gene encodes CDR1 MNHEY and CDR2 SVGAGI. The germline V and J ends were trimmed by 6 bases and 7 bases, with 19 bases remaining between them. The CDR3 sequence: CASSHDRRAENEQFF. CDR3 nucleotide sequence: TGTGCCAGCAGCCACGACCGGCGGGCAGAAAATGAGCAGTTCTTC.

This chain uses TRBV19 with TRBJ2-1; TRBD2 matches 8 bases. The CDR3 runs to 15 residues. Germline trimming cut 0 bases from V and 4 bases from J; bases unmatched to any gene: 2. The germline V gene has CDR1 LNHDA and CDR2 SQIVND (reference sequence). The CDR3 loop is CASSIEGGRYNEQFF. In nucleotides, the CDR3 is TGTGCCAGTAGTATAGAGGGCGGGAGGTACAATGAGCAGTTCTTC.

The CDR3 reads CASSLVLADTEAFF. CDR3 in DNA: TGTGCCAGCAGCTTAGTATTAGCGGACACTGAAGCTTTCTTT. The chain joins TRBV7-2 to TRBJ1-1; D ambiguous. From germline, CDR1 is SGHTA and CDR2 FQGNSA. The CDR3 consists of 14 residues. V was pared by 1 base and J by 3 bases, with 9 bases between.

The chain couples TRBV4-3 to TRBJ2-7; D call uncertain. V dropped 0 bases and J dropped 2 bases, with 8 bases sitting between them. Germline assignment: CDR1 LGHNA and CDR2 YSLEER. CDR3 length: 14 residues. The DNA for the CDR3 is TGCGCCAGCAGCCAAGATCCCGCGACCTACGAGCAGTACTTC. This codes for CASSQDPATYEQYF.

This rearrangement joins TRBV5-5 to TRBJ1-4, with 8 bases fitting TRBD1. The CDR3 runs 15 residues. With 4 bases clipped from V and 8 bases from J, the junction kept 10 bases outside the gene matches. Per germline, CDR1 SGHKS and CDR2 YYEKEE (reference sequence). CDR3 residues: CASSIGQGTREKLFF. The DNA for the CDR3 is TGTGCCAGCAGCATCGGACAGGGTACTCGGGAAAAACTGTTTTTT.

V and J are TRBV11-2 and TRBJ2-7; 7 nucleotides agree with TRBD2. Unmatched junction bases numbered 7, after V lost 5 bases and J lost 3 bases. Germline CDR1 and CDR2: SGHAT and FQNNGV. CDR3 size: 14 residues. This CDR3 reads CASSLGLGDYEQYF. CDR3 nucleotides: TGTGCCAGCAGCCTTGGACTAGGGGACTACGAGCAGTACTTC.

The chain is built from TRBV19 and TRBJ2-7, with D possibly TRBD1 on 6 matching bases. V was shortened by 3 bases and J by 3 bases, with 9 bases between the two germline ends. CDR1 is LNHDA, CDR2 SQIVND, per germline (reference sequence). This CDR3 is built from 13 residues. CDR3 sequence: CASSMTGFYEQYF. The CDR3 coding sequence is TGTGCCAGTAGTATGACAGGATTCTACGAGCAGTACTTC.

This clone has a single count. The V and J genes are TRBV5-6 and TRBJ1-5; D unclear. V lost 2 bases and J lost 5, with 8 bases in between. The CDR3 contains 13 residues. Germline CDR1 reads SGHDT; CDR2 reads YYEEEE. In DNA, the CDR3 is TGTGCCAGCAGCTTAGGTGACGATCAGCCCCAGCATTTT. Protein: CASSLGDDQPQHF.

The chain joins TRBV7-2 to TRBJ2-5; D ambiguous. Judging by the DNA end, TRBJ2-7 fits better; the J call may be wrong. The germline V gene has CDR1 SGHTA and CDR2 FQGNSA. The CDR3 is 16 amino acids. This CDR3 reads CASSLAEARPSYEQYF. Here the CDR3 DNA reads TGTGCCAGCAGCTTAGCAGAGGCCCGACCCTCCTACGAGCAGTACTTC.

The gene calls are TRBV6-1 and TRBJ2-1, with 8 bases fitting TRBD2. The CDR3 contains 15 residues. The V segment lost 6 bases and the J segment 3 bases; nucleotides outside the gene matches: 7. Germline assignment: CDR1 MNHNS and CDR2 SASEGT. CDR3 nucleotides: TGTGCCAGCAGGCTAGGACGGGAGGGCTACAATGAGCAGTTCTTC. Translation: CASRLGREGYNEQFF.

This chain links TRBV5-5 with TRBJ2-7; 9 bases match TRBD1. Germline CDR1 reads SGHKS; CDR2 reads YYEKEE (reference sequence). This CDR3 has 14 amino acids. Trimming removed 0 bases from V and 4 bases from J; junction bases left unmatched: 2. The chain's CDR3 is CASSLGQGDYEQYF. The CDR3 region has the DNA TGTGCCAGCAGCTTGGGACAGGGGGATTACGAGCAGTACTTC.

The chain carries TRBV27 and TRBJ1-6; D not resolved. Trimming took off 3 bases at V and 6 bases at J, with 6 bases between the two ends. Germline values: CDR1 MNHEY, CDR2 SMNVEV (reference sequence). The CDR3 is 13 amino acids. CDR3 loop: CASSLNFNSPLHF. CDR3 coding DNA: TGTGCCAGCAGTTTGAACTTTAATTCACCCCTCCACTTT.

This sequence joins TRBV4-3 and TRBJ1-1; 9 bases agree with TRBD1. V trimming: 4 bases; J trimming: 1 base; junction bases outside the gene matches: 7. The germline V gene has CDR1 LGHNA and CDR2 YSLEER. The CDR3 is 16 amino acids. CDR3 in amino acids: CASSPETGGENTEAFF. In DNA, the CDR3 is TGCGCCAGCAGCCCAGAGACAGGGGGGGAGAACACTGAAGCTTTCTTT.

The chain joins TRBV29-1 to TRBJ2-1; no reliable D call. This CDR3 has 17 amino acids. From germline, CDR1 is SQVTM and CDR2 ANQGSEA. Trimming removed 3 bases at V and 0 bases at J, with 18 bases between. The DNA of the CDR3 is TGCAGCGTTGATTTCCCAGTTCAACCAAGCTCCTACAATGAGCAGTTCTTC. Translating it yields CSVDFPVQPSSYNEQFF.

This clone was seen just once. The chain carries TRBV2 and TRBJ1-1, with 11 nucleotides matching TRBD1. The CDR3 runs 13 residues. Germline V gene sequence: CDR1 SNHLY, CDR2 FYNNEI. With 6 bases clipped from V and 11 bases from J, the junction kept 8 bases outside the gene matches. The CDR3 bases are TGTGCCAGCAGCCGAGGGGGACAGGGGGACGCTTTCTTT. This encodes CASSRGGQGDAFF.

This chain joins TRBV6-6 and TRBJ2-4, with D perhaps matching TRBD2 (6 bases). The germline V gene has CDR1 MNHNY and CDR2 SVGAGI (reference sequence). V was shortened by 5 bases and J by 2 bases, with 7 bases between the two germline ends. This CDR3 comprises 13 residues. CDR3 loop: CASSAGPKNIQYF. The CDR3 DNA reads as TGTGCCAGCAGTGCGGGGCCCAAAAACATTCAGTACTTC.

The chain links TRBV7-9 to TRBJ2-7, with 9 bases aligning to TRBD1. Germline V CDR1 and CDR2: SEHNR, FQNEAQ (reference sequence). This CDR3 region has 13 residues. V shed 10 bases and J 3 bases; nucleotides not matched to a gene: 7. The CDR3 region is CAIWDRAGYEQYF. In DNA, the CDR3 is TGTGCCATCTGGGACAGGGCGGGCTACGAGCAGTACTTC.

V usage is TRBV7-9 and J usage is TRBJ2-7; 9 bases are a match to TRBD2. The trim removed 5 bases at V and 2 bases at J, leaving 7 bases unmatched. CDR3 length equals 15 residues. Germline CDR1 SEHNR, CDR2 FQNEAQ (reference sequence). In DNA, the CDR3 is TGTGCCAGCAGCCCTAGCGGGATATCGACCTACGAGCAGTACTTC. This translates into CASSPSGISTYEQYF.

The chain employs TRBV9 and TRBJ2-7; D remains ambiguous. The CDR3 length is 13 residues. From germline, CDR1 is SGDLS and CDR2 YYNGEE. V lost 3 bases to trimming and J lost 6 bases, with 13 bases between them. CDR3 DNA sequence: TGTGCCAGCAGCGCCCTAACCTCGGGCGAGCAGTACTTC. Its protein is CASSALTSGEQYF.

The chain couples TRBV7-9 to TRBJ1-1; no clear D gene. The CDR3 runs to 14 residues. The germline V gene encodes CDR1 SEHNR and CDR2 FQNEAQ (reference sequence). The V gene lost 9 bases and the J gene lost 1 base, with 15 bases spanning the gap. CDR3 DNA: TGTGCCAGGAAGTGTCGGCAGACGAACACTGAAGCTTTCTTT. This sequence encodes CARKCRQTNTEAFF. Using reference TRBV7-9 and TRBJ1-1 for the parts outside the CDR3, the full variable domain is DTGVSQNPRHKITKRGQNVTFRCDPISEHNRLYWYRQTLGQGPEFLTYFQNEAQLEKSRLLSDRFSAERPKGSFSTLEIQRTEQGDSAMYLCARKCRQTNTEAFFGQGTRLTVV.

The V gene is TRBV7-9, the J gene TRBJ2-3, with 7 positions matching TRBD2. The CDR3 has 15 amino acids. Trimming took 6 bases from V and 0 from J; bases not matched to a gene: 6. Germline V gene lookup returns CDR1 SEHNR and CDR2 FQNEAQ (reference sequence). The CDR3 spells CASSKSGISTDTQYF. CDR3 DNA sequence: TGTGCCAGCAGTAAAAGCGGGATCAGCACAGATACGCAGTATTTT.

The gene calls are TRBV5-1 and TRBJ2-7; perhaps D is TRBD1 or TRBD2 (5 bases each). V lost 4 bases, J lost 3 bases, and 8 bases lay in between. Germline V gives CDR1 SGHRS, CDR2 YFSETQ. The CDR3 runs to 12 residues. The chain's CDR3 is CASSGDDYEQYF. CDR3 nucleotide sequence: TGCGCCAGCAGCGGGGACGACTACGAGCAGTACTTC.

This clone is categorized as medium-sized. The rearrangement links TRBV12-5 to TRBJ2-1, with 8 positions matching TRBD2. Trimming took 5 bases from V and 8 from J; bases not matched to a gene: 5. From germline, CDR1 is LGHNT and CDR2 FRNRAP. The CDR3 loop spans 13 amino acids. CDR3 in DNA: TGTGCTAGTGGTCCCGGGGGGGCCGATGAGCAGTTCTTC. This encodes CASGPGGADEQFF.

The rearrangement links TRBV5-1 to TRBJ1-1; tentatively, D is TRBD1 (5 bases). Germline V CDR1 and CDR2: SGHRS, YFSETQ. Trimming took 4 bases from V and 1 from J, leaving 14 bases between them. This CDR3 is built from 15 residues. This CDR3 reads CASSPVFRENTEAFF. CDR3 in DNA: TGCGCCAGCAGCCCGGTTTTCAGGGAGAACACTGAAGCTTTCTTT.

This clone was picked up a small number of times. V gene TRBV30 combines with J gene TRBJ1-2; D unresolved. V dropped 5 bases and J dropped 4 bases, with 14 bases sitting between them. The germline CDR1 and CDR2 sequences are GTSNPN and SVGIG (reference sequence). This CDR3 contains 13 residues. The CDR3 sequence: CAWDWSGSYGYTF. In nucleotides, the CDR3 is TGTGCCTGGGATTGGTCGGGGAGCTATGGCTACACCTTC.

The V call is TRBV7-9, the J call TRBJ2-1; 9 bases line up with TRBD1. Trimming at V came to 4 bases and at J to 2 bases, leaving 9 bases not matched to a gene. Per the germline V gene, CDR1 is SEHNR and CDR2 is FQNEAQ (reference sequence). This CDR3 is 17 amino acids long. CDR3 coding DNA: TGTGCCAGCAGCTCATTACAGGGGGCCTCAACCTACAATGAGCAGTTCTTC. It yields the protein CASSSLQGASTYNEQFF.